This T cell receptor beta chain derives from a study of CD8+CD57+ T cells in acquired aplastic anemia. On the study more broadly: DNA per sorted CD4+ or CD8+ sample ranged about 0.2 to 30 ug, averaging roughly 3.5 ug.

In patients chosen for sequencing, flow cytometry had shown CD8+CD57+ cell expansion. Every one of the patients had aplastic anemia (severe, acquired). Patients were untreated when blood was sampled. Germline loops: CDR1 MNHNS, CDR2 SASEGT. Trimming stripped 6 bases from V and 3 bases from J, with 15 bases between. CDR3 length: 14 residues. This clonotype has a count of ten or more. What it binds is unknown. It was genomic DNA that served as the template for profiling TCR beta VDJ and CDR3. TCRdb re-called the reads through MiXCR, storing one row per CDR3 protein. Of roughly 280,000 distinct CDR3 sequences in the sample, under 65% were seen once. Study results and limitations: A set of approximately 29 CD8+ CDR3 sequences was shared between patients and controls, and these sequences appeared highly expressed in patients.

The TCR sequence derives from a human donor with aplastic anemia. V and J are TRBV6-1 and TRBJ2-7; a possible D gene is TRBD1 (6 bases). The sequenced material came from sorted CD4+, CD8+, or CD8+CD57+ T cells (not recorded which) from PBMCs. CDR3 bases: TGTGCCAGCAGCGACGGGACAACTAGCTACGAGCAGTACTTC. Protein product: CASSDGTTSYEQYF.